One sample yielded the 24 T cell receptor beta chains listed below, sequenced in a study of T cell repertoires in cytomegalovirus infection. For these receptors, no antigen is known. TCRdb re-analysed the reads in MiXCR, keeping a single row per CDR3 protein. The repertoire holds some 800,000 distinct CDR3 sequences, with about 31% as singletons. Here the sequenced sample was cultured CD8+ T cells from PBMCs, taken from culture after CMV antigen stimulation. These receptors all come from a human donor in good health (CMV status not recorded). Some clones in this sample may be carry-over from other donors' samples.

This clonotype was seen at least ten times. The chain is built from TRBV7-8 and TRBJ2-2, with no clear D. Trimming left V 4 bases short and J 2 bases short, with 8 bases between. From germline, CDR1 is SGHVS and CDR2 FQNEAQ. This CDR3 has 14 amino acids. CDR3 sequence: CASSSLQNTGELFF. The CDR3 DNA reads TGTGCCAGCAGCTCCCTTCAAAACACCGGGGAGCTGTTTTTT.

This clonotype was detected ten times or more. The chain carries TRBV7-8 and TRBJ2-5, with a possible D match to TRBD1 (6 bases). V was trimmed by 5 bases and J by 2 bases, leaving 12 bases between them. The CDR3 extends over 14 amino acids. The V gene's germline CDR1 is SGHVS and CDR2 FQNEAQ. The CDR3 sequence: CASSPGTRQETQYF. In DNA, the CDR3 is TGTGCCAGCAGCCCCGGGACACGGCAAGAGACCCAGTACTTC.

The rearrangement joins TRBV20-1 to TRBJ2-3; perhaps TRBD2 as D (5 bases). Between the trimmed V and J ends, which lost 1 base and 2 bases, there was a span of 13 bases. The CDR3 spans 15 residues. CDR1 and CDR2 from the germline V gene are DFQATT and SNEGSKA (reference sequence). The chain's CDR3 is CSARVVSGPTDTQYF. CDR3 nucleotides: TGCAGTGCTAGAGTGGTCAGCGGTCCCACAGATACGCAGTATTTT.

The gene calls are TRBV19 and TRBJ2-3; TRBD2 agrees at 7 bases. Germline V lookup: CDR1 LNHDA, CDR2 SQIVND (reference sequence). With 3 bases clipped from V and 2 bases from J, the junction kept 5 bases outside the gene matches. This CDR3 spans 15 amino acids. The CDR3 DNA is TGTGCCAGTAGTATCACGAGCGGGGCCACAGATACGCAGTATTTT. Translation: CASSITSGATDTQYF.

Turning to this clonotype: The junction departs from germline at one end; a sequencing error may be responsible. The rearrangement joins TRBV3-1 to TRBJ2-3; tentatively, D is TRBD2 (6 bases). The CDR3 sequence is 15 residues long. Looked up from germline, CDR1 is LGHDT and CDR2 is YNNKEL (reference sequence). The CDR3 sequence is CASNQDGGPTDTQYF. In nucleotides, the CDR3 is TGTGCCAGCAACCAAGACGGGGGTCCCACAGATACGCAGTATTTT.

As DNA, the CDR3 is TGTGCCAGCAGCCGAAATGTGGCCCTCAAGTTCTACAATGAGCAGTTCTTC. It translates to CASSRNVALKFYNEQFF. The gene calls are TRBV7-6 and TRBJ2-1; D gene unclear. Germline-derived CDR1 and CDR2 are SGHVS and FNYEAQ. The CDR3 is made up of 17 amino acids. V was clipped by 5 bases and J by 3 bases, with 20 bases between them.

This clonotype was observed a few times. This chain joins TRBV12-5 and TRBJ2-7; the match to TRBD1 covers 7 bases. The germline V gene has CDR1 LGHNT and CDR2 FRNRAP. This CDR3 has 18 residues. V trimming: 0 bases; J trimming: 0 bases; junction bases outside the gene matches: 11. The CDR3 coding sequence is TGTGCTAGTGGTTTGGTAAGGGACAGCCGCTATAGCTCCTACGAGCAGTACGTC. Translating gives CASGLVRDSRYSSYEQYV.

This clonotype has just a few counts. V and J are TRBV7-4 and TRBJ2-3; D is undetermined. V was clipped by 4 bases and J by 5 bases, with 13 bases between them. Germline assignment: CDR1 SGHVT and CDR2 SQSDAQ. CDR3 length equals 14 residues. As DNA, the CDR3 is TGTGCCAGCAGCTCAGGTTCGAACAGAGATACGCAGTATTTT. Its translation is CASSSGSNRDTQYF.

This rearrangement joins TRBV10-3 to TRBJ2-1; D perhaps matches TRBD1 (6 bases). Deletions cut 5 bases from V and 7 bases from J, with 9 bases between. The CDR3 is 12 residues long. Germline assignment: CDR1 ENHRY and CDR2 SYGVKD. CDR3 nucleotides: TGTGCCATCAGTCTACAGGGAAATGAGCAGTTCTTC. Protein: CAISLQGNEQFF.

The chain is built from TRBV6-6 and TRBJ1-1; D call uncertain. The CDR3 is 10 residues long. V was shortened by 10 bases and J by 1 base, with 4 bases between the two germline ends. The germline V gene has CDR1 MNHNY and CDR2 SVGAGI (reference sequence). CDR3 nucleotides: TGTGCCACCCGGAACACTGAAGCTTTCTTT. It encodes CATRNTEAFF.

The chain carries TRBV5-1 and TRBJ2-1; D is uncertain. Trimming cost V 1 base and J 3 bases, with 11 bases left between them. CDR3 size: 15 residues. Germline loops: CDR1 SGHRS, CDR2 YFSETQ. The CDR3: CASSLRADNYNEQFF. In nucleotides, the CDR3 is TGCGCCAGCAGCTTGCGGGCAGATAACTACAATGAGCAGTTCTTC.

The chain combines TRBV5-5 with TRBJ1-5; 8 bases agree with TRBD1. Trimming cost V 1 base and J 3 bases; bases outside gene matches: 6. Germline V gives CDR1 SGHKS, CDR2 YYEKEE (reference sequence). The CDR3 length is 16 residues. The CDR3 DNA reads TGTGCCAGCAGCTTGCATCCGGACAGGGTCAATCAGCCCCAGCATTTT. Amino acid sequence: CASSLHPDRVNQPQHF.

The rearrangement joins TRBV12-3 or TRBV12-4 to TRBJ2-7; D unresolved. V was trimmed by 5 bases and J by 7 bases, leaving 15 bases between them. The CDR3 runs to 13 residues. Here the CDR3 DNA reads TGTGCCAGCAGTCCCAGGATCGACCGGGAGCAGTACTTC. It specifies CASSPRIDREQYF.

This clonotype was found a few times. The J gene is TRBJ1-5, the V gene TRBV12-3 or TRBV12-4; D is undetermined. The CDR3 loop spans 14 amino acids. The ends were cut back, 3 bases at V and 1 base at J, with 7 bases in the middle. The CDR3 coding sequence is TGTGCCAGCAGTTTGACTAGAAGCAATCAGCCCCAGCATTTT. Its translation is CASSLTRSNQPQHF.

This chain joins TRBV10-3 and TRBJ1-2; possibly TRBD1 for D (5 bases). The CDR3 spans 16 residues. Germline V gene sequence: CDR1 ENHRY, CDR2 SYGVKD. V was shortened by 4 bases and J by 1 base, with 16 bases between the two germline ends. The CDR3 DNA follows: TGTGCCATCAGTGGTATTGACAGACTTTATAACTATGGCTACACCTTC. It codes for CAISGIDRLYNYGYTF.

The CDR3 here is CASSSSSTGNEQFF. The CDR3 nucleotides are TGTGCCAGCAGTTCTAGCAGCACCGGGAATGAGCAGTTCTTC. The chain joins TRBV12-3 or TRBV12-4 to TRBJ2-1, with D possibly being TRBD2 (5 bases). The CDR3 spans 14 residues. V lost 4 bases to trimming and J lost 7 bases, with 14 bases between them.

The chain recombines TRBV7-3 with TRBJ2-1; 10 bases fit TRBD1. The V gene's germline CDR1 is SGHTA and CDR2 FQGTGA. Trimming removed 0 bases from V and 9 bases from J; junction bases left unmatched: 11. The CDR3 spans 17 residues. CDR3 sequence: CASSLTLDRGRRSEQFF. As DNA, the CDR3 is TGTGCCAGCAGCTTAACTCTCGACAGGGGGCGTAGGAGTGAGCAGTTCTTC.

This clonotype was seen only a few times. V is TRBV20-1 and J is TRBJ2-3; 7 nucleotides line up with TRBD2. This CDR3 is built from 13 residues. The germline gives CDR1 DFQATT, CDR2 SNEGSKA (reference sequence). Germline trimming cut 7 bases from V and 3 bases from J; bases unmatched to any gene: 7. This CDR3 reads CSGRLAETDTQYF. The CDR3 nucleotides read TGCAGTGGGAGGCTAGCGGAGACAGATACGCAGTATTTT.

The chain couples TRBV7-3 to TRBJ1-1; 10 bases are a match to TRBD1. The CDR3 runs 13 residues. Germline CDR1 SGHTA, CDR2 FQGTGA. The V and J ends lost 5 bases and 11 bases, in that order; junction bases with no gene match: 8. Here the CDR3 reads CASSPAGTGDAFF. DNA for the CDR3: TGTGCCAGCAGCCCCGCCGGGACAGGGGACGCTTTCTTT.

The J gene is TRBJ2-1, the V gene TRBV4-1; 9 bases fit TRBD1. This CDR3 contains 15 residues. Trimming took 2 bases from V and 8 from J; bases not matched to a gene: 7. Germline V gene lookup returns CDR1 MGHRA and CDR2 YSYEKL. CDR3 loop: CASSQPGQGGDEQFF. Here the CDR3 DNA reads TGCGCCAGCAGCCAACCGGGACAGGGCGGTGATGAGCAGTTCTTC.

This chain uses TRBV24-1 with TRBJ2-1, with a possible D match to TRBD1 (7 bases). CDR1 is KGHDR and CDR2 is SFDVKD in the germline V gene. Deletions cut 2 bases from V and 4 bases from J, with 14 bases between. CDR3 length equals 16 residues. The DNA for the CDR3 is TGTGCCACCAGTGATTCAGGGGGGCCGGGGTACAATGAGCAGTTCTTC. This encodes CATSDSGGPGYNEQFF.

The chain links TRBV6-2 or TRBV6-3 to TRBJ1-2; 7 bases match TRBD1. This CDR3 is 16 amino acids long. With V trimmed by 0 bases and J by 2 bases, 6 bases remained unmatched. CDR1 and CDR2 (germline): MNHEY, SVGEGT. The CDR3 sequence is CASSYSRDSTNYGYTF. The CDR3 DNA reads as TGTGCCAGCAGTTACTCGCGGGACAGCACCAACTATGGCTACACCTTC.

This clonotype was recorded a few times. This chain connects TRBV11-2 to TRBJ1-1; no firm D call. With 5 bases removed from V and 8 bases from J, the gap between germline ends came to 24 bases. CDR3 size: 16 residues. Germline lookup yields CDR1 SGHAT and CDR2 FQNNGV. Written as DNA, the CDR3 is TGTGCCAGCAGCCCATGGGCGCGTGAAAAATCCGGCGAAGCTTTCTTT. Protein product: CASSPWAREKSGEAFF.

The chain is built from TRBV14 and TRBJ2-1; no definite D call. In germline, CDR1 is SGHDN, CDR2 FVKESK. Between the trimmed V and J ends, which lost 4 bases and 2 bases, there was a span of 15 bases. The CDR3 has 16 amino acids. CDR3 sequence reads: CASSPDGSSPYNEQFF. CDR3 DNA sequence: TGTGCCAGCAGCCCCGACGGATCTTCCCCCTACAATGAGCAGTTCTTC.